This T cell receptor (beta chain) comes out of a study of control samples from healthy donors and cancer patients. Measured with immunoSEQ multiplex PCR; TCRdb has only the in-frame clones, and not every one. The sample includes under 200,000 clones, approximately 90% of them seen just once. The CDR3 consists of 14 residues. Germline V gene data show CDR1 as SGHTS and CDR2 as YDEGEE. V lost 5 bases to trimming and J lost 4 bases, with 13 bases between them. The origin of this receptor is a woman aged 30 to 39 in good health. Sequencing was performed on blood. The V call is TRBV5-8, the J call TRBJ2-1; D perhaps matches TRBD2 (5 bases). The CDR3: CASRGSGVYNEQFF. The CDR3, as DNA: TGTGCCAGCAGGGGGAGCGGAGTTTACAATGAGCAGTTCTTC.